This paragraph covers one T cell receptor (beta chain) sequence. Germline V gene lookup returns CDR1 ENHRY and CDR2 SYGVKD. CDR3 length: 17 amino acids. Losses at the gene ends were 5 bases for V and 4 bases for J; bases not matched to a gene: 10. This table comes from immunoSEQ multiplex PCR, and its TCRdb copy is limited to in-frame clones, with some not included. Of 190,000 or so clones listed, about 83% were seen once; the top ten hold roughly 2.9%. The data are from a study of blood T cell repertoires in COVID-19. The source of this sequence is a man aged 50-60 years with active or convalescent COVID-19. Sequenced: peripheral blood. The V gene is TRBV10-3, the J gene TRBJ2-1, with 11 bases identical to TRBD2. CDR3 sequence (DNA): TGTGCCATCAGTTACTCCGGGACTAGCGGTGTATACAATGAGCAGTTCTTC. It is translated as CAISYSGTSGVYNEQFF.